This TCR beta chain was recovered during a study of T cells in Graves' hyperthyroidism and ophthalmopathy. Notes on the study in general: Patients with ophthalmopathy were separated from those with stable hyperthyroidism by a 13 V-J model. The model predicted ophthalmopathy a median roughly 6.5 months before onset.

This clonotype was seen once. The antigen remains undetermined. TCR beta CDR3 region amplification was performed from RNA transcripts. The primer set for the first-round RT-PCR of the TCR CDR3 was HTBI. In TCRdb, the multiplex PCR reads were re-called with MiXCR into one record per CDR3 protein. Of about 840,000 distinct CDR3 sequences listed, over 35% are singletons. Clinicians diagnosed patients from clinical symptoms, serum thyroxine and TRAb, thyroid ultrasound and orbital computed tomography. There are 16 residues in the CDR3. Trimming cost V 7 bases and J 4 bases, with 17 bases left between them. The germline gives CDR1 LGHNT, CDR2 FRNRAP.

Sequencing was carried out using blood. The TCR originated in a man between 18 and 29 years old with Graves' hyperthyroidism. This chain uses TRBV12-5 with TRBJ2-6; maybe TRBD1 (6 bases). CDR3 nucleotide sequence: TGTGCTAGTGCCCCCTTCGCAGGGGCAGGGGCCAACGTCCTGACTTTC. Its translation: CASAPFAGAGANVLTF.